A selection of T cell receptor beta chains follows, all from one sample in a study of tumor-infiltrating lymphocytes in primary liver carcinoma. TCRdb processed the multiplex PCR reads anew with MiXCR; each CDR3 protein has one entry. The sample has approximately 310,000 distinct CDR3 sequences; around three fifths are singletons. Sequenced sample: peripheral blood. All receptors come from a man aged 35-49 years with primary liver carcinoma and hepatitis B virus infection. Each CDR3 is given with its conserved first and last residue. A D gene is named only where the DNA matches it firmly. The size field is filled for only some rows; it gives once, few, many or a size class.

j_gene,v_gene,d_gene,abundance,len,CDR3nt,CDR3aa
TRBJ2-5,TRBV29-1,TRBD2,.,16,TGTAGCGTTGAAGGGACTAGAGGGTTACCCCAAGAGACCCAGTACTTC,CSVEGTRGLPQETQYF
TRBJ1-1,TRBV4-1,.,few,14,TGCACCAGCAGCCTAGACAGGTTGAACACTGAAGCTTTCTTT,CTSSLDRLNTEAFF
TRBJ1-2,TRBV5-1,TRBD1,.,19,TGCGCCAGCAGCTCAAATCCGGGACAGGGGGCCTTAGCTAACTATGGCTACACCTTC,CASSSNPGQGALANYGYTF
TRBJ1-5,TRBV6-2/TRBV6-3,.,.,15,TGTGCCAGCAGTCAGGTGGACGGTAGGAACCAGCCCCAGCATTTT,CASSQVDGRNQPQHF
TRBJ1-1,TRBV6-2/TRBV6-3,TRBD1,.,13,TGTACCAGCAGTTTGACAGGGGGACTTGAAGCTTTCTTT,CTSSLTGGLEAFF
TRBJ2-5,TRBV6-6,.,many,14,TGTGCCAGCAGTGTTACAGGGCTTGGGAAGACCCAGTACTTC,CASSVTGLGKTQYF
TRBJ2-7,TRBV11-1,TRBD2,.,15,TGTGCCAGCAGCTTAGGACTAGCGGAAACCGACGAGCGGTACTTC,CASSLGLAETDERYF
TRBJ2-2,TRBV11-3,.,.,14,TGTGCCAGCAGCTTGACTAGAAGGGCCGGGGAGCTGTTTTTT,CASSLTRRAGELFF
TRBJ2-1,TRBV6-6,TRBD2,once,19,TGTGCCAGCAGTTACTTCAGGCTGGCGGGAGGCTGGGGCCACAATGAGCAGTTCTTC,CASSYFRLAGGWGHNEQFF
TRBJ1-5,TRBV11-2,.,.,17,TGTGCCAGCAGCTTCAGCCCACGTCGTACAGGGAATCAGCCCCAGCATTTT,CASSFSPRRTGNQPQHF
TRBJ2-5,TRBV28,TRBD2,.,15,TGTGCCAGCGGGGATACTAGCGGGAGCAGAGAGACCCAGTACTTC,CASGDTSGSRETQYF
TRBJ2-3,TRBV5-4,TRBD2,many,16,TGTGCCAGCAGCTCTCGACTAGCGGGCGTCACAGATACGCAGTATTTT,CASSSRLAGVTDTQYF
TRBJ2-3,TRBV5-1,TRBD1,.,14,TGCGCCAGCACTCAGGGGGCGAAGACAGATACGCAGTATTTT,CASTQGAKTDTQYF
TRBJ2-1,TRBV6-1,.,few,15,TGTGCCAGCAGAGAAGAGCGGCAAGCCTACAATGAGCAGTTCTTC,CASREERQAYNEQFF
TRBJ2-7,TRBV2,TRBD1,.,14,TGTGCCAGTAGTTGGGACAGGGAGATTTACGAGCAGTACTTC,CASSWDREIYEQYF
TRBJ2-1,TRBV6-5,.,.,17,TGTGCCAGCAGTCGACTAGGGGGCACTGAGTCCTACAATGAGCAGTTCTTC,CASSRLGGTESYNEQFF
TRBJ1-5,TRBV6-4,.,.,13,TGTGCCAGAAGTGGTGAGATGAATCAGCCCCAGCATTTC,CARSGEMNQPQHF
TRBJ2-7,TRBV10-1,.,.,16,TGCGCCAGCCGAAGGAGGGGTCTGGTTTCGTGCGCCGAGCAGTACTTC,CASRRRGLVSCAEQYF
TRBJ1-2,TRBV5-4,TRBD1,many,14,TGTGCCAGCAGTCGGGGACAGGGCTTCTATGGCTACACCTTC,CASSRGQGFYGYTF
TRBJ2-7,TRBV10-3,.,.,14,TGTGCCATCAGGATCCGGGCTAGCGAAACCGAGCAGTACTTC,CAIRIRASETEQYF
TRBJ1-4,TRBV7-9,.,once,13,TGTGCCAGCACCTGGCAGGGACGAGAAAAACTGTTTTTT,CASTWQGREKLFF
TRBJ2-7,TRBV30,TRBD2,.,13,TGTGCCTCCAGCGGGAGGCACCTCTCCGAGCAGTACTTC,CASSGRHLSEQYF
TRBJ1-2,TRBV24-1,.,once,14,TGTGCCACCAGTGAAAGGGCAGGGAACTATGGCTACGCCTTC,CATSERAGNYGYAF
TRBJ1-5,TRBV28,.,.,14,TGTGCCAGCAGTTTTCAGGGCCTAAATCAGCCCCAGCATTTT,CASSFQGLNQPQHF
TRBJ1-1,TRBV29-1,TRBD1,many,15,TGCAGCGTTGAAGTCGAACAGGGGTCGAACACTGAAGCTTTCTTT,CSVEVEQGSNTEAFF
TRBJ2-6,TRBV6-2/TRBV6-3,.,.,16,TGTGCCAGCAGACAGGACCTAAACTCTGAGGCCAACGTCCTGACTTTC,CASRQDLNSEANVLTF
TRBJ2-3,TRBV30,TRBD2,.,15,TGTGCCTGGGGGGTGACTAGCGGGAGGGCGGATGCGCAGTATTTT,CAWGVTSGRADAQYF
TRBJ1-1,TRBV5-1,.,.,14,TGCGCCAGCAGCTTGGTAGGGTGGGGCACTGAAGCTTTCTTT,CASSLVGWGTEAFF
TRBJ2-7,TRBV6-5,TRBD1,.,15,TGTGCCAGGAGCCCGACGGGACAGGGCGCCTACGAGCAGTACTTC,CARSPTGQGAYEQYF
TRBJ1-5,TRBV4-2,.,once,14,TGTACCAGCAGCCTAGTGGCAGCCGATCAGCCCCAGCATTTT,CTSSLVAADQPQHF
TRBJ2-2,TRBV4-2,.,.,16,TGTGCCAGCAACCCCAGCGGGAGGGGAGGGACAGGGGATCTGTTTTTT,CASNPSGRGGTGDLFF